This T cell receptor (beta chain) was retrieved from a study of CD4 and CD8 cells across lung adenocarcinoma regions. This clonotype was recorded at least ten times. Localized lung adenocarcinoma, a non-small cell lung cancer, affected the donors. TCRdb re-called the PCR reads through MiXCR, storing one row per CDR3 protein. Among some 8,000 distinct CDR3 sequences, roughly 52% were seen once, and the ten largest hold 20%. The sequenced sample consisted of CD8+ T cells from the center of a lung tumor. The receptor comes from a female donor with lung adenocarcinoma. The CD4 and CD8 labels of this study may be unreliable.

The CDR3 bases are TGTGCCAGCAGTTTATCCGGGACACTGCGGGGCTACACCTTC. This translates into CASSLSGTLRGYTF. The rearrangement joins TRBV6-5 to TRBJ1-2; the D gene is possibly TRBD1 (6 bases). CDR1 is MNHEY and CDR2 is SVGAGI in the germline V gene. V was trimmed by 4 bases and J by 8 bases, leaving 17 bases between them. The CDR3 is made up of 14 amino acids.